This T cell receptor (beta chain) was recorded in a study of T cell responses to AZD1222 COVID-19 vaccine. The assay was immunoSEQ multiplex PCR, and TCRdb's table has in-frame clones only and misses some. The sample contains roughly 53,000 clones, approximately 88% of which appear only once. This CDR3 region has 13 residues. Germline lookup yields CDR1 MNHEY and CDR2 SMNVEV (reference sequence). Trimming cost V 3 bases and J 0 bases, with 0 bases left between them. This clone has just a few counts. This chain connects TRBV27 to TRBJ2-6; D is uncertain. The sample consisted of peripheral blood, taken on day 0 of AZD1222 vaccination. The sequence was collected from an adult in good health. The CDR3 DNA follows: TGTGCCAGCAGTTTCTCTGGGGCCAACGTCCTGACTTTC. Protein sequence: CASSFSGANVLTF.